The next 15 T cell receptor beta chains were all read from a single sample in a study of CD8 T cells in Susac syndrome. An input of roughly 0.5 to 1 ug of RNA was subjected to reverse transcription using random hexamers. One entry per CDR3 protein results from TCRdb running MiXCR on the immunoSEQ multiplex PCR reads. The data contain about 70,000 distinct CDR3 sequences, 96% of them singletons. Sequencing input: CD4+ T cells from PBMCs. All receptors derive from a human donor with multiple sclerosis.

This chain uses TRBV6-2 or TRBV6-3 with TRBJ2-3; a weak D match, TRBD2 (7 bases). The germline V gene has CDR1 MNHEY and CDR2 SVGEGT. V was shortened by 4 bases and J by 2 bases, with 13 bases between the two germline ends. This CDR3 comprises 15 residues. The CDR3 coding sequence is TGTGCCAGCAGTTCACGGGGGGCATTCACAGATACGCAGTATTTT. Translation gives CASSSRGAFTDTQYF.

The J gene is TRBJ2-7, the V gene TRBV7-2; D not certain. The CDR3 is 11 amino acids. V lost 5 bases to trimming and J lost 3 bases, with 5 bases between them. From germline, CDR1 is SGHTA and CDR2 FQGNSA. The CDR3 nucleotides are TGTGCCAGCAGCCCCGGCTACGAGCAGTACTTC. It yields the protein CASSPGYEQYF.

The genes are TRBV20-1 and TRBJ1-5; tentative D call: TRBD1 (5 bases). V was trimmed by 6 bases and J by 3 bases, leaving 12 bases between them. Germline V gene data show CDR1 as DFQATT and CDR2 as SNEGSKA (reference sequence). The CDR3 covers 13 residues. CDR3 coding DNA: TGCAGTGCCCCGTGGGGCACCAATCAGCCCCAGCATTTT. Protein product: CSAPWGTNQPQHF.

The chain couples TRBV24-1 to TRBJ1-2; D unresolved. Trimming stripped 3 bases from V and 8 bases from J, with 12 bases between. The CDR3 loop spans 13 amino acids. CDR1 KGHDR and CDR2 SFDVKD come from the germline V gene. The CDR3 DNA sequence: TGTGCCACCAGTGATGGCATTGGCCGGGGCTACACCTTC. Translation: CATSDGIGRGYTF.

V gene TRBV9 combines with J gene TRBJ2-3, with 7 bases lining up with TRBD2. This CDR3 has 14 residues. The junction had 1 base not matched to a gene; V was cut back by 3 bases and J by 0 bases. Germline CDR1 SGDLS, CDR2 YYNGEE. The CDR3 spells CASSARGSTDTQYF. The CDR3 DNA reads TGTGCCAGCAGCGCGCGGGGGAGCACAGATACGCAGTATTTT.

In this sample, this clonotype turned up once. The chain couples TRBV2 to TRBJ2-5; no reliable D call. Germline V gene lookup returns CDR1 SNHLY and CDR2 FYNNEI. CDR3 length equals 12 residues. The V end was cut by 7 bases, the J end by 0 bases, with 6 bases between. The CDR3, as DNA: TGTGCCAGCACGTCTAACCAAGAGACCCAGTACTTC. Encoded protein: CASTSNQETQYF.

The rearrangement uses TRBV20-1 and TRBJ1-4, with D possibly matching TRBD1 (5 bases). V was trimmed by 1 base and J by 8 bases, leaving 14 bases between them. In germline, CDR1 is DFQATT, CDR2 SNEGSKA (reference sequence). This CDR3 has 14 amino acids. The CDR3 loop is CSARGQPLGEKLFF. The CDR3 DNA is TGCAGTGCTAGAGGACAGCCTCTCGGCGAAAAACTGTTTTTT.

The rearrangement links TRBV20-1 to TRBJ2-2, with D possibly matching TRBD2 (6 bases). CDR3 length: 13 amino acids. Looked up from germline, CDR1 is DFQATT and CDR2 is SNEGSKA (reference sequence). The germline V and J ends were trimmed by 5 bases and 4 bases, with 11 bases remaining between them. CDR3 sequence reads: CSAWRDGTGELFF. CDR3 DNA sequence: TGCAGTGCTTGGCGGGACGGCACCGGGGAGCTGTTTTTT.

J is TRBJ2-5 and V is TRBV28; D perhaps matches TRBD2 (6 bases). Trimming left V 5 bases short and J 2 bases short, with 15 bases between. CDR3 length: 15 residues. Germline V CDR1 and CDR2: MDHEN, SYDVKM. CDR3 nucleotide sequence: TGTGCCAGCAGTCCCCTGGGGGGTCGTCAAGAGACCCAGTACTTC. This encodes CASSPLGGRQETQYF. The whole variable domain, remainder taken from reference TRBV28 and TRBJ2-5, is DVKVTQSSRYLVKRTGEKVFLECVQDMDHENMFWYRQDPGLGLRLIYFSYDVKMKEKGDIPEGYSVSREKKERFSLILESASTNQTSMYLCASSPLGGRQETQYFGPGTRLLVL.

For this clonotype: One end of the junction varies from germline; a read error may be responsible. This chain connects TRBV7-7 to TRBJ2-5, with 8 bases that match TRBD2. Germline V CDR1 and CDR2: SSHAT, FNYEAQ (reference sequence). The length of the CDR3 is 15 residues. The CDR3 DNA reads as TGTGCTAGCAGCTTAAGGCCGGGGGGGCAAGAGACCCAGTACTTC. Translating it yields CASSLRPGGQETQYF.

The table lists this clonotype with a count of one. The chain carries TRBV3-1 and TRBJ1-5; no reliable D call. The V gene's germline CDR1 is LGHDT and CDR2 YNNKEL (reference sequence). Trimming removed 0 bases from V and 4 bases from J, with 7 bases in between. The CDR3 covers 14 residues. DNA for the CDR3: TGTGCCAGCAGCCAAGATTCCGGGAATCAGCCCCAGCATTTT. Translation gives CASSQDSGNQPQHF.

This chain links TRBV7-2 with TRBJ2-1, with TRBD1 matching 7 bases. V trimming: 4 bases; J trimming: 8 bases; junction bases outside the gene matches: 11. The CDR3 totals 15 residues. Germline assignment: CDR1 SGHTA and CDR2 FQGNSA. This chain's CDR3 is CASSSRQGLTDEQFF. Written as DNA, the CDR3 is TGTGCCAGCAGCTCCCGACAGGGTCTAACGGATGAGCAGTTCTTC.

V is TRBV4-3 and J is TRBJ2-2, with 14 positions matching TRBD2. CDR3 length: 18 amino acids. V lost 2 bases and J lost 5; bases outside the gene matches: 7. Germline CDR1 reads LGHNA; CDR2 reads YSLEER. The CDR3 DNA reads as TGCGCCAGCAGCCAAAGGACTAGCGGGGGGACTTGGACCGGGGAGCTGTTTTTT. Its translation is CASSQRTSGGTWTGELFF.

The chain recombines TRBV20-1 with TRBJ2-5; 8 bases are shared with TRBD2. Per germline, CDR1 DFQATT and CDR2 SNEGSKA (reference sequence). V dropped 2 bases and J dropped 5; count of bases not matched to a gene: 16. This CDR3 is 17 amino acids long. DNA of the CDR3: TGCAGTGCTAGACCTTCCTCTTGGCCAGGCGGGGGGGAGACCCAGTACTTC. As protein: CSARPSSWPGGGETQYF.

The CDR3 protein is CASSLGGDQETQYF. CDR3 nucleotide sequence: TGCGCCAGCAGCTTGGGAGGGGACCAAGAGACCCAGTACTTC. The rearrangement uses TRBV5-1 and TRBJ2-5; D is tentatively TRBD1 or TRBD2 (5 bases each). The V end lost 0 bases, the J end lost 0 bases, and 6 bases lay between the germline ends. The CDR3 length is 14 residues. The germline V gene encodes CDR1 SGHRS and CDR2 YFSETQ.